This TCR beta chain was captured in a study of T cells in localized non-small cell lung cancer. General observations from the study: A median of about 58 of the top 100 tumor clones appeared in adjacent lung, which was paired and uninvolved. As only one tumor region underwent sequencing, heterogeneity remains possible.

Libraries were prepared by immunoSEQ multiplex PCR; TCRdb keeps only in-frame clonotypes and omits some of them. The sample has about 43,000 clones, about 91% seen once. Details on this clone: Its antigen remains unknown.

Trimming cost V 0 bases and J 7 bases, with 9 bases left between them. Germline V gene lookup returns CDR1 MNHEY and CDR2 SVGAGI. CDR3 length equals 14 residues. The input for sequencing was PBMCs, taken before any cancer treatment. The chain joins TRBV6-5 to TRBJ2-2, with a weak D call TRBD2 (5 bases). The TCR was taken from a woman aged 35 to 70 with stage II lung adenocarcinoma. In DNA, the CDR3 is TGTGCCAGCAGTTACTCGGGAGATATCGGGGAGCTGTTTTTT. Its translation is CASSYSGDIGELFF.